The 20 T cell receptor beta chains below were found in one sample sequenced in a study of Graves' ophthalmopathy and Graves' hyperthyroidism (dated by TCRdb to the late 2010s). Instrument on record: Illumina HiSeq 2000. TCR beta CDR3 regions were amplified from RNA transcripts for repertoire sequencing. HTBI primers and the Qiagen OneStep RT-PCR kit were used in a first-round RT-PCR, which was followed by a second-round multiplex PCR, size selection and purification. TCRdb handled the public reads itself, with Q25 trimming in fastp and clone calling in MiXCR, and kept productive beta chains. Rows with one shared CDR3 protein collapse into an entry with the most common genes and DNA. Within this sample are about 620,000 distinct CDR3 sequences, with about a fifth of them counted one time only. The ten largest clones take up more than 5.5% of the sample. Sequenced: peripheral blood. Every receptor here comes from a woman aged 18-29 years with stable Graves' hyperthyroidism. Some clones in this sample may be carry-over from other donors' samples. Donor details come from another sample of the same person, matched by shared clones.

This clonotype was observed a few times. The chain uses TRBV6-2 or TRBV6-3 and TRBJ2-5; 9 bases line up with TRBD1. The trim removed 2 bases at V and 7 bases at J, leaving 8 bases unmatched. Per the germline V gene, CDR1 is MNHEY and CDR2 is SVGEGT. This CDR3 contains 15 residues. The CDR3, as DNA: TGTGCCAGCAGTTACCGGGACAGGGCGACGGGGACCCAGTACTTC. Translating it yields CASSYRDRATGTQYF.

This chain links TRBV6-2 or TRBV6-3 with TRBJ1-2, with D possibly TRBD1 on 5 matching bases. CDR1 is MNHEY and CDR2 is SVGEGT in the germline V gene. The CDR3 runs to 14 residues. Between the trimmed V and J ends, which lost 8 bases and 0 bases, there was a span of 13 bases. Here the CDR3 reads CASRSGRTNYGYTF. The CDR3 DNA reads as TGTGCCAGCCGTTCGGGGCGCACTAACTATGGCTACACCTTC.

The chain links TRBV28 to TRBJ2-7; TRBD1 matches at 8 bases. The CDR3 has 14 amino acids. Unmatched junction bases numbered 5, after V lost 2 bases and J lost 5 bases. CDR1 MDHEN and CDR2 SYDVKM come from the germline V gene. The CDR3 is CASSLRTGINEQYF. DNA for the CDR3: TGTGCCAGCAGTTTACGGACAGGGATTAACGAGCAGTACTTC. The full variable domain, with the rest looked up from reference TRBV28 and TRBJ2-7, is DVKVTQSSRYLVKRTGEKVFLECVQDMDHENMFWYRQDPGLGLRLIYFSYDVKMKEKGDIPEGYSVSREKKERFSLILESASTNQTSMYLCASSLRTGINEQYFGPGTRLTVT.

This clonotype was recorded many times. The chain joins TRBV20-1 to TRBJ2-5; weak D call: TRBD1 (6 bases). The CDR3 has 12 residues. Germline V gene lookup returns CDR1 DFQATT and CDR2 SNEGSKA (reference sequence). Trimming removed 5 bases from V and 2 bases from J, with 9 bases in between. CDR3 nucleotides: TGCAGTGCTCACGACAGGCAAGAGACCCAGTACTTC. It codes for CSAHDRQETQYF.

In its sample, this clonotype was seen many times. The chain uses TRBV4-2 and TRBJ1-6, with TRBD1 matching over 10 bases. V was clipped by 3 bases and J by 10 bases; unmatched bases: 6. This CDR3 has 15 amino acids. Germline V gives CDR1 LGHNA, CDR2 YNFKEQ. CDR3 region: CASSQVDRGPSPLHF. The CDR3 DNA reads TGTGCCAGCAGCCAGGTCGACAGGGGGCCCTCACCCCTCCACTTT.

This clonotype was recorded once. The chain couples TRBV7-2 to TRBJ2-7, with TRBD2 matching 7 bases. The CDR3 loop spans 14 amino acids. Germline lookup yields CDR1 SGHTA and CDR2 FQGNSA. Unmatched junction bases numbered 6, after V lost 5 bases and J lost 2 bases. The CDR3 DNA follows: TGTGCCAGCAGCCGCGGGGGATCCCCCTACGAGCAGTACTTC. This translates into CASSRGGSPYEQYF.

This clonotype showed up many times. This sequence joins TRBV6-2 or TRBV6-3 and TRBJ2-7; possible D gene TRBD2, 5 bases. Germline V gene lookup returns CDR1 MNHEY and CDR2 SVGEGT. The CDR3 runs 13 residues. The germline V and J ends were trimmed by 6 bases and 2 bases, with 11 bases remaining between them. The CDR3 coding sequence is TGTGCCAGCAGCCCGGGGAACACCTACGAGCAGTACTTC. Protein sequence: CASSPGNTYEQYF.

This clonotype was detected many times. The CDR3 DNA follows: TGTGCCAGCAGCCCCGGGACCGATGCTAACTATGGCTACACCTTC. The encoded protein is CASSPGTDANYGYTF. The genes are TRBV3-1 and TRBJ1-2; a possible D gene is TRBD1 (5 bases). Germline V gives CDR1 LGHDT, CDR2 YNNKEL (reference sequence). Trimming stripped 4 bases from V and 0 bases from J, with 12 bases between. This CDR3 is built from 15 residues.

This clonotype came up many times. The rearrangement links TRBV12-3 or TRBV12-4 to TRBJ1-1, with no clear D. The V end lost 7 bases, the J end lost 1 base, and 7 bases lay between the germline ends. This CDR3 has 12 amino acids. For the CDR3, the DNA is TGTGCCAGCACCCCTGGGAACACTGAAGCTTTCTTT. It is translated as CASTPGNTEAFF.

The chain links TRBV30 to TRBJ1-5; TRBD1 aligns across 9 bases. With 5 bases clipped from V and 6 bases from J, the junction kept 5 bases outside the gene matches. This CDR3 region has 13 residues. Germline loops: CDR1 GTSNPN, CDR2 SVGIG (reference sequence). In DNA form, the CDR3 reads TGTGCCTGGTCGGACAGGGGAGGTCAGCCCCAGCATTTT. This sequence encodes CAWSDRGGQPQHF.

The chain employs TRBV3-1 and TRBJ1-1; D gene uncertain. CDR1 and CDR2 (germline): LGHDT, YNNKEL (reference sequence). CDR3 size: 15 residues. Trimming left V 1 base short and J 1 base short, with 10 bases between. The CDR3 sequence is CASSQGTTPNTEAFF. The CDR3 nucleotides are TGTGCCAGCAGCCAAGGGACTACGCCGAACACTGAAGCTTTCTTT.

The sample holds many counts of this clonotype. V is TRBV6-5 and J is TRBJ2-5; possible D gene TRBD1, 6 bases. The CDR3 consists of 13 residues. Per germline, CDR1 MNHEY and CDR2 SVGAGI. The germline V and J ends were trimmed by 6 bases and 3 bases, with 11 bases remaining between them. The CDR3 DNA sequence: TGTGCCAGCAGCCGTACAGGGAAAGAGACCCAGTACTTC. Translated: CASSRTGKETQYF.

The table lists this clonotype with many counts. CDR3 sequence: CSATELGDSYEQYF. CDR3 in DNA: TGCAGTGCGACTGAGTTGGGGGACTCCTACGAGCAGTACTTC. This chain uses TRBV20-1 with TRBJ2-7; D could derive from TRBD1 or TRBD2 (5 bases each). Trimming removed 6 bases from V and 0 bases from J, with 15 bases in between. The CDR3 consists of 14 residues. CDR1 is DFQATT, CDR2 SNEGSKA, per germline (reference sequence).

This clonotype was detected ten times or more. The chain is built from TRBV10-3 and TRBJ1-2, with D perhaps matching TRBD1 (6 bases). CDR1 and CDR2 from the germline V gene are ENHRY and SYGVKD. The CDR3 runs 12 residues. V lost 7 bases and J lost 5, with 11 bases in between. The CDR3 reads CAITVTGYGYTF. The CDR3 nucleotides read TGTGCCATCACCGTTACAGGGTATGGCTACACCTTC.

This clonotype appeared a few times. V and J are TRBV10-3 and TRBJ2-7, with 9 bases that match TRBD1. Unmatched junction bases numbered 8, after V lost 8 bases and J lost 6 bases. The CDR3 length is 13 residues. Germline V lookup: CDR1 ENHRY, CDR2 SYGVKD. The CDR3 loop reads CAIGAPGQGEQYF. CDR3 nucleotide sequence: TGTGCCATCGGGGCCCCGGGACAGGGCGAGCAGTACTTC.

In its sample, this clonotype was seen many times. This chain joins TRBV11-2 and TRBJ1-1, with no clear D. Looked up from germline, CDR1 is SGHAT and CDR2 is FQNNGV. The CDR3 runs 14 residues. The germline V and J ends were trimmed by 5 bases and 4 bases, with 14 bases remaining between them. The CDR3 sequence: CASSQPRISTEAFF. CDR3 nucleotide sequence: TGTGCCAGCAGCCAGCCTCGGATATCCACTGAAGCTTTCTTT. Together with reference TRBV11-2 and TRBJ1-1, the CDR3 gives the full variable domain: EAGVAQSPRYKIIEKRQSVAFWCNPISGHATLYWYQQILGQGPKLLIQFQNNGVVDDSQLPKDRFSAERLKGVDSTLKIQPAKLEDSAVYLCASSQPRISTEAFFGQGTRLTVV.

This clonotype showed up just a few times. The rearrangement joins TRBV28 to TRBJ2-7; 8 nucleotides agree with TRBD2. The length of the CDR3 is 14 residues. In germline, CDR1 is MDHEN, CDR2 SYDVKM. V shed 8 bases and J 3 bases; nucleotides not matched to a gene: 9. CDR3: CASGKERGNYEQYF. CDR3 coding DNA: TGTGCCAGCGGAAAGGAGCGGGGGAACTACGAGCAGTACTTC.

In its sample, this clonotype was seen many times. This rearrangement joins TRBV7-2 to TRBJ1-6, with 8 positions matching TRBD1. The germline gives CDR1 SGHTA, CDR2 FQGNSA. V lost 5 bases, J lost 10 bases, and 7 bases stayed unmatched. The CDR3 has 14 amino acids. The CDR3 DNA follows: TGTGCCAGCAGCCTGGGACAGGTTTCGTCACCCCTCCACTTT. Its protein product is CASSLGQVSSPLHF. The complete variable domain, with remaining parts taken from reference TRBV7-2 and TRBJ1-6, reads GAGVSQSPSNKVTEKGKDVELRCDPISGHTALYWYRQSLGQGLEFLIYFQGNSAPDKSGLPSDRFSAERTGGSVSTLTIQRTQQEDSAVYLCASSLGQVSSPLHFGNGTRLTVT.

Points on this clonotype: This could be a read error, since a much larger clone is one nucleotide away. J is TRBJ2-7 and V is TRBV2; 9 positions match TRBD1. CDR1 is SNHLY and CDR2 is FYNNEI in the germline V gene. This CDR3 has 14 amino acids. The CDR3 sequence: CASQLTGGSYEQCF. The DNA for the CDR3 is TGTGCCAGTCAGTTGACAGGGGGGTCCTACGAGCAGTGCTTC.

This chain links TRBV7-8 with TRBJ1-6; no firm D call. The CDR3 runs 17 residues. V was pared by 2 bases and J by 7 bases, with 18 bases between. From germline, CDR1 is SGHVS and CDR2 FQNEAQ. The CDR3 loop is CASSLSRIRGPNSPLHF. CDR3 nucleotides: TGTGCCAGCAGCTTATCACGCATACGGGGTCCAAATTCACCCCTCCACTTT.